The present entry profiles one T cell receptor (beta chain) with its context. This record belongs to a study of shared clonotypes between healthy human individuals. Per the germline V gene, CDR1 is MNHEY and CDR2 is SMNVEV (reference sequence). The junction had 12 bases not matched to a gene; V was cut back by 6 bases and J by 1 base. The CDR3 runs to 19 residues. TCRdb's table, derived via immunoSEQ multiplex PCR, lists solely in-frame clones and lacks some. The sample records 2 million to 2.5 million clones, roughly 95% being singletons. Caucasian adults residing in Nashville, Tennessee made up all the donors.

The chain has TRBV27 and TRBJ2-2, with 12 positions matching TRBD1. Sequencing was carried out using naive CD4+ T cells sorted from blood. Sample subset: CD45RA+ positively selected. This TCR derives from a man aged 18 to 35 in good health. The CDR3 bases are TGTGCCAGCAGGAAGGGACAGGGGGCGCGGGGAAGGAACACCGGGGAGCTGTTTTTT. Translating it yields CASRKGQGARGRNTGELFF.